The T cell receptor (beta chain) under discussion was sequenced for a study of early T cells in non-severe SARS-CoV-2 infection. Whole-study context: Chains stayed unpaired after sequencing of bulk RNA from unsorted whole blood. Study-wide results and limits: The VDJdb matching leaned toward anti-spike CD8 responses and overlooked private and CD4 specificities.

Each single cDNA molecule received a unique molecular identifier. Using its own MiXCR run on the 5' RACE reads, TCRdb lists one record per CDR3 protein. The sample lists tens of thousands of distinct CDR3 sequences; around 7% were seen once. This clonotype was seen only a few times. Antigen specificity is unknown. V dropped 4 bases and J dropped 5 bases, with 16 bases sitting between them. Germline V gene lookup returns CDR1 SGHRS and CDR2 YFSETQ. The CDR3 length is 14 residues. Source material: whole blood. This TCR came from an adult who was a healthcare worker with PCR-confirmed SARS-CoV-2 infection or an uninfected control (not recorded which). V is TRBV5-1 and J is TRBJ2-7; a weak D match, TRBD1 (5 bases). CDR3 loop: CASSVEWTSDEQYF. The CDR3 DNA sequence: TGCGCCAGCAGCGTTGAGTGGACAAGTGACGAGCAGTACTTC.